Listed below are T cell receptor beta chains from one sample, sequenced in a study of vaccination effects on CD4 cells after COVID-19. Their recognized antigens are unknown. Libraries were prepared by immunoSEQ multiplex PCR; TCRdb keeps only in-frame clonotypes and omits some of them. The table shows roughly 25,000 clones, with about 71% occurring only once. The specimen was CD4+ T cells from PBMCs cultured with HCoV-OC43 spike peptides, collected before COVID-19 vaccination. These receptors were obtained from a human donor who received a COVID-19 vaccine. CDR3s include the opening cysteine and the closing phenylalanine or tryptophan. Fields, in order: D gene, clone size, V gene, J gene, CDR3 DNA, CDR3 protein. The D gene is left open where the match is weak. A row's size may be missing; if present it is once, few, many or a size class.

.,.,TRBV7-2,TRBJ2-1,TGTGCCAGCAGCTTACGCCCTATCATCGATGAGCAGTTCTTC,CASSLRPIIDEQFF
.,.,TRBV6-2/TRBV6-3,TRBJ1-1,TGTGCCAGCAGTTCTTCTAGTGGTACTGAAGCTTTCTTT,CASSSSSGTEAFF
TRBD1,.,TRBV3-1/TRBV3-2,TRBJ2-7,TGTGCCAGCAGCCACAGGACAGGAGTCTGGTACGAGCAGTACTTC,CASSHRTGVWYEQYF
TRBD1,.,TRBV6-5,TRBJ1-5,TGTGCCAGCAGGGGACAGCTTAGCAATCAGCCCCAGCATTTT,CASRGQLSNQPQHF
.,few,TRBV5-8,TRBJ2-2,TGTGCCAGCAGCTTACAGACAGTGAAAACCGGGGAGCTGTTTTTT,CASSLQTVKTGELFF
.,.,TRBV19,TRBJ2-5,TGTGCCAGTAGCCCCCGGGGCAGACTGGGGAAGAGGGCCCAGTACTTC,CASSPRGRLGKRAQYF
.,once,TRBV6-2/TRBV6-3,TRBJ2-2,TGTGCCAGCAGTTACGGGCACCCCGGCACCGGGGAGCTGTTTTTT,CASSYGHPGTGELFF
TRBD2,.,TRBV11-2,TRBJ2-3,TGTGCCAGCAGCTTAGAGACTAGCGGGAGTTATAATACGCAGTATTTT,CASSLETSGSYNTQYF
TRBD1,.,TRBV10-3,TRBJ1-5,TGTGCCACCAGAAAGCAGGGGGGGGACAATCAGCCCCAGCATTTT,CATRKQGGDNQPQHF
TRBD2,once,TRBV18,TRBJ2-5,TGTGCCAGCTCACCATTTAGCGGGAGGTACCAAGAGACCCAGTACTTC,CASSPFSGRYQETQYF
TRBD1,.,TRBV7-2,TRBJ2-1,TGTGCCAGCAGCTTAGGGACAGGGGTCTACAATGAGCAGTTCTTC,CASSLGTGVYNEQFF
.,.,TRBV6-5,TRBJ2-5,TGTGCCAGCAGTTACTCCTCGGTGGTGGCGGAGACCCAGTACTTC,CASSYSSVVAETQYF
TRBD2,.,TRBV10-3,TRBJ2-1,TGTGCCATCAGGCGACTAGCGGGGGGCAACAATGAGCAGTTCTTC,CAIRRLAGGNNEQFF
TRBD1,few,TRBV20-1,TRBJ1-1,TGCAGTGCTAGACCAACAGGGGGGGCTTTCTTT,CSARPTGGAFF
.,.,TRBV2,TRBJ2-3,TGTGCCAGCAGGCTCACAGATACGCAGTATTTT,CASRLTDTQYF
.,.,TRBV28,TRBJ2-7,TGTGCCAGCAGTTTAACAGGTTACTCCTACGAGCAGTACTTC,CASSLTGYSYEQYF
TRBD2,.,TRBV5-1,TRBJ2-3,TGCGCCAGCAGCTTCCAGCGGGGGGACACAGATACGCAGTATTTT,CASSFQRGDTDTQYF
.,.,TRBV5-6,TRBJ1-2,TGTGCCAGCAGCTTGATGGCGGGGGACTATGGCTACACCTTC,CASSLMAGDYGYTF
.,.,TRBV6-5,TRBJ2-3,TGTGCCAGCAGTTACAGGGTTGATACGCAGTATTTT,CASSYRVDTQYF
.,.,TRBV15,TRBJ1-4,TGTGCCACCAGCAGAGCGAGGGGCGGGGGTGAAAAACTGTTTTTT,CATSRARGGGEKLFF
TRBD1,.,TRBV13,TRBJ2-2,TGTGCCAGCAGACCAGGGGGTTCCGGGGAGCTGTTTTTT,CASRPGGSGELFF
.,.,TRBV5-1,TRBJ2-1,TGCGCCAGCAGCTTGGGGTTTGGGAAGAGGGGTTCCTACAATGAGCAGTTCTTC,CASSLGFGKRGSYNEQFF
.,.,TRBV5-1,TRBJ1-2,TGCGCCAGCAGCCCTGGCTACACCTTC,CASSPGYTF
.,.,TRBV7-7,TRBJ2-1,TGTGCCAGCAGCTCAGATAATCAGGGGAGGCAGTTCTTC,CASSSDNQGRQFF
.,.,TRBV6-5,TRBJ1-3,TGTGCCAGCAGTTACTACAGGGCTGGAAACACCATATATTTT,CASSYYRAGNTIYF
.,.,TRBV5-5,TRBJ1-2,TGTGCCAGCAGCTTGTTCGCTGCACAGGACTTTACTGGCTACACCTTC,CASSLFAAQDFTGYTF
.,.,TRBV19,TRBJ2-1,TGTGCCAGTAGTATACGTAACGGGGAGCAGTTCTTC,CASSIRNGEQFF
.,few,TRBV6-2/TRBV6-3,TRBJ2-1,TGTGCCAGCAGTGATAGCGGACGGGACTCCTACAATGAGCAGTTCTTC,CASSDSGRDSYNEQFF
TRBD1,.,TRBV19,TRBJ1-1,TGTGCCAGTAGTACGACAGGGATAAATAATGAAGCTTTCTTT,CASSTTGINNEAFF
.,.,TRBV5-1,TRBJ2-3,TGCGCCAGCAGACAAGGCCGGGACCTATACACAGATACGCAGTATTTT,CASRQGRDLYTDTQYF
.,few,TRBV7-9,TRBJ2-5,TGTGCCAGCAGCATCCTCGTCGGGCAAGAGACCCAGTACTTC,CASSILVGQETQYF
.,.,TRBV7-6,TRBJ2-1,TGTGCCAGCAGCTTAAGGTCCTCCTACAATGAGCAGTTCTTC,CASSLRSSYNEQFF